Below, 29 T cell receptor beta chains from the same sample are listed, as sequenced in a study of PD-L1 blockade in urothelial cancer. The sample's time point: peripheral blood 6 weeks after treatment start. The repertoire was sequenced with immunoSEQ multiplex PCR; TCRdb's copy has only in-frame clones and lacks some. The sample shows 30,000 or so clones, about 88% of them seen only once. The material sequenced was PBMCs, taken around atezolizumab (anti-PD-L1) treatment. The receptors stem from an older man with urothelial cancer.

The CDR3 DNA is TGTGCCAGCAGCTTGCGGGAGGGCGGGGAGACCCAGTACTTC. Its protein is CASSLREGGETQYF. The chain joins TRBV11-2 to TRBJ2-5; 9 bases fit TRBD2. The J segment lost 5 bases and the V segment lost 3 bases, leaving 4 bases of the junction unmatched. The CDR3 has 14 residues. The germline gives CDR1 SGHAT, CDR2 FQNNGV.

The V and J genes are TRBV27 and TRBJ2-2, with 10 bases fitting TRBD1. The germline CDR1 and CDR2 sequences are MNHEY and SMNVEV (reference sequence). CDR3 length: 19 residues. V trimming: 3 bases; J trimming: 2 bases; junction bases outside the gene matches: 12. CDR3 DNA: TGTGCCAGCAGTTTTCGAAAGACAGGGGGCGCCGGAAACACCGGGGAGCTGTTTTTT. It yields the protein CASSFRKTGGAGNTGELFF.

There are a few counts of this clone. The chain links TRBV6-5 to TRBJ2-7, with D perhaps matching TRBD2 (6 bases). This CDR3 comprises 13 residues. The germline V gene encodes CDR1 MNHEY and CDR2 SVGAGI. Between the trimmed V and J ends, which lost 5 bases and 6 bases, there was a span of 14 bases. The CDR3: CASSLSIGGEQYF. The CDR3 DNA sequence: TGTGCCAGCAGTCTAAGTATCGGGGGCGAGCAGTACTTC.

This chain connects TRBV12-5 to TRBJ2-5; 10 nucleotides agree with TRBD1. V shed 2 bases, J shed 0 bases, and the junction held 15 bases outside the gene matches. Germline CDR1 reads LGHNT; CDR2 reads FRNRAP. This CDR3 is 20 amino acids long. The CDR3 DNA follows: TGTGCTAGTGGTTTGTTAGCGGGACAGGGGTCTTTAGGGTACCAAGAGACCCAGTACTTC. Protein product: CASGLLAGQGSLGYQETQYF.

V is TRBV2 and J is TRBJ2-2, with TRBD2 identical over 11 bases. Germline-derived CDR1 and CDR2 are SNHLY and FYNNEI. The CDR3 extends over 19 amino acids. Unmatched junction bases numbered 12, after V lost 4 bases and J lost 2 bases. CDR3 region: CASSGELAGERLNTGELFF. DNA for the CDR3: TGTGCCAGCAGTGGGGAACTAGCGGGAGAAAGGTTAAACACCGGGGAGCTGTTTTTT.

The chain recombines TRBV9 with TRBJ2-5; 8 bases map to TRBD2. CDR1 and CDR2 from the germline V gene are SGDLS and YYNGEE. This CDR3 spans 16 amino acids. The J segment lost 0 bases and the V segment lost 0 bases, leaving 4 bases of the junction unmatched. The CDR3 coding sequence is TGTGCCAGCAGCGTAGGTTCTAGCGGGCACCAAGAGACCCAGTACTTC. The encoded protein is CASSVGSSGHQETQYF.

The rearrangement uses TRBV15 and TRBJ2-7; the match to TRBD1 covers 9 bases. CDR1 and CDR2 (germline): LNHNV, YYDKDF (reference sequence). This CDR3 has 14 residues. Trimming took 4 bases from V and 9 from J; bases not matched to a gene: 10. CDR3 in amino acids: CATSNPGQGLLQYF. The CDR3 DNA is TGTGCCACCAGCAACCCGGGACAGGGACTGTTGCAGTACTTC. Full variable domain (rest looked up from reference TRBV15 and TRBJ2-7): DAMVIQNPRYQVTQFGKPVTLSCSQTLNHNVMYWYQQKSSQAPKLLFHYYDKDFNNEADTPDNFQSRRPNTSFCFLDIRSPGLGDTAMYLCATSNPGQGLLQYFGPGTRLTVT.

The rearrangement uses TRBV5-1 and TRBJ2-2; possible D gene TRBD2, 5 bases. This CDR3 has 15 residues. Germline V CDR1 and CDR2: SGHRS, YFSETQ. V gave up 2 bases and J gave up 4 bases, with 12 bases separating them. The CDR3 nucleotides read TGCGCCAGCAGCTTCGCGGGCGAGGGCACCGGGGAGCTGTTTTTT. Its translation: CASSFAGEGTGELFF.

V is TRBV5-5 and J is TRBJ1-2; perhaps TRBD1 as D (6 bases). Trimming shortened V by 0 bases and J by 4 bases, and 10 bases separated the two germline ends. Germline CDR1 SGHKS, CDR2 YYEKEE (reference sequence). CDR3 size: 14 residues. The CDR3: CASSLGTDGYGYTF. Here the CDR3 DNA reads TGTGCCAGCAGCTTGGGGACAGATGGCTATGGCTACACCTTC.

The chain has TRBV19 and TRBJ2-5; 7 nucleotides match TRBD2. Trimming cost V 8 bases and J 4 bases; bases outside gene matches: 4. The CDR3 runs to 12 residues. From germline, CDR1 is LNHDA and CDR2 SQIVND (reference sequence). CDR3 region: CASGVAGETQYF. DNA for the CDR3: TGTGCCAGTGGGGTAGCGGGAGAGACCCAGTACTTC. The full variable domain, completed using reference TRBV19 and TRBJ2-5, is DGGITQSPKYLFRKEGQNVTLSCEQNLNHDAMYWYRQDPGQGLRLIYYSQIVNDFQKGDIAEGYSVSREKKESFPLTVTSAQKNPTAFYLCASGVAGETQYFGPGTRLLVL.

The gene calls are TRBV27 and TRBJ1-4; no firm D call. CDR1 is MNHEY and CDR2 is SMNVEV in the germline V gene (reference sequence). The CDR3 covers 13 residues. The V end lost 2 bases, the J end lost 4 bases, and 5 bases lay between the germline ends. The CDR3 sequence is CASSLGLNEKLFF. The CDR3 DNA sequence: TGTGCCAGCAGTTTAGGGCTTAATGAAAAACTGTTTTTT.

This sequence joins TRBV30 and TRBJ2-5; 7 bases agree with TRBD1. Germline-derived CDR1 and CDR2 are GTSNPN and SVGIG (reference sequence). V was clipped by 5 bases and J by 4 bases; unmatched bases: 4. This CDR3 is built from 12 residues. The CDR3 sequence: CAWGSGGETQYF. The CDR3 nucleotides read TGTGCCTGGGGATCAGGGGGAGAGACCCAGTACTTC.

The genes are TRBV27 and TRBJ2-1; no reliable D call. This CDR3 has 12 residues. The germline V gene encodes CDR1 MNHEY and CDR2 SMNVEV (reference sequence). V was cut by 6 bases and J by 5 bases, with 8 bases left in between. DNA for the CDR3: TGTGCCAGCAGCCCACCTAACAATGAGCAGTTCTTC. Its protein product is CASSPPNNEQFF.

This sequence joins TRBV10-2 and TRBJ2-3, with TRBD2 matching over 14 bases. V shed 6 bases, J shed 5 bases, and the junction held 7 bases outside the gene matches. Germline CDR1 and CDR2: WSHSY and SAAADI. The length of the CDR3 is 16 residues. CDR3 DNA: TGCGCCAGCAGCAGACTAGCGGGAGGGGCGGGAGATACGCAGTATTTT. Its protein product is CASSRLAGGAGDTQYF.

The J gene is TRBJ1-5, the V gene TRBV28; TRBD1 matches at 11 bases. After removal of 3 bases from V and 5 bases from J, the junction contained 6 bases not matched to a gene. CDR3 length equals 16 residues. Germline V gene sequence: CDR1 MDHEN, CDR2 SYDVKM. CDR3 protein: CASSFFRTGGDQPQHF. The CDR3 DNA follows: TGTGCCAGCAGTTTCTTCCGGACAGGGGGCGATCAGCCCCAGCATTTT.

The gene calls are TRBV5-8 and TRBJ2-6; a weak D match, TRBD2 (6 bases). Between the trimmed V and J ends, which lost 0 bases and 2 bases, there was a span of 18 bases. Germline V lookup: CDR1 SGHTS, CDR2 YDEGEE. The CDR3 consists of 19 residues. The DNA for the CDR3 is TGTGCCAGCAGCTTGGGTTCACTAGCAGGAGGACCTGGGGCCAACGTCCTGACTTTC. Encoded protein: CASSLGSLAGGPGANVLTF.

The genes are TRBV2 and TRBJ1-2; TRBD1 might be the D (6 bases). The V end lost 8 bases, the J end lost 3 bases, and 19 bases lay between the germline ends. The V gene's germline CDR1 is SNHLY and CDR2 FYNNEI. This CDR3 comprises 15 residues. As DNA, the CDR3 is TGTGCCAGCGGTCGGGAAAGGGGGATTGACTATGGCTACACCTTC. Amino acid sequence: CASGRERGIDYGYTF.

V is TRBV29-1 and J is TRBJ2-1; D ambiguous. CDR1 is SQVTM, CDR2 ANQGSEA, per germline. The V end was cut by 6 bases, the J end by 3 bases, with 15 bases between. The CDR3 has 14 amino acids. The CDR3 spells CSVSRGMGYNEQFF. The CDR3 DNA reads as TGCAGCGTCTCACGAGGAATGGGCTACAATGAGCAGTTCTTC.

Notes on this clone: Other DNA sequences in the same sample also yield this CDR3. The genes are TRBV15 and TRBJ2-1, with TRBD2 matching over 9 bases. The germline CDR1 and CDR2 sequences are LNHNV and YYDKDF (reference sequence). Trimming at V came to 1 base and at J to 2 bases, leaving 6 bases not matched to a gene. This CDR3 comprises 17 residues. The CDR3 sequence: CATSRGGAGGPYNEQFF. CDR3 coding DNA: TGTGCCACCAGCAGAGGAGGAGCGGGAGGACCCTACAATGAGCAGTTCTTC. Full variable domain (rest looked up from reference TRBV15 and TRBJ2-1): DAMVIQNPRYQVTQFGKPVTLSCSQTLNHNVMYWYQQKSSQAPKLLFHYYDKDFNNEADTPDNFQSRRPNTSFCFLDIRSPGLGDTAMYLCATSRGGAGGPYNEQFFGPGTRLTVL.

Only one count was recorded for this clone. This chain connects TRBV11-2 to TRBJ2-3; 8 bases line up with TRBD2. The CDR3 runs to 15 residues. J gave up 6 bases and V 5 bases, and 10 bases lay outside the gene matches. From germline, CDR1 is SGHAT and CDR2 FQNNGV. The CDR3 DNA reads TGTGCCAGCAGCCAACACAGCGGGAGTAAGGATACGCAGTATTTT. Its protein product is CASSQHSGSKDTQYF.

The CDR3 bases are TGTGCTAGTGGTTACACGTTACAGGATCGTCAGCCCCAGCATTTT. This sequence encodes CASGYTLQDRQPQHF. The V call is TRBV12-5, the J call TRBJ1-5; the D gene is possibly TRBD1 (5 bases). Germline-derived CDR1 and CDR2 are LGHNT and FRNRAP. CDR3 size: 15 residues. V lost 4 bases and J 6 bases, leaving 16 bases between the germline ends.

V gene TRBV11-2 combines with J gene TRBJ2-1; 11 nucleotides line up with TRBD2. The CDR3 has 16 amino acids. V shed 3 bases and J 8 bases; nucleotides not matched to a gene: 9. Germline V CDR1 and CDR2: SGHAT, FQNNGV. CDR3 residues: CASSFTSGRGWDEQFF. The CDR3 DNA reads TGTGCCAGCAGCTTTACTAGCGGGAGAGGGTGGGATGAGCAGTTCTTC.

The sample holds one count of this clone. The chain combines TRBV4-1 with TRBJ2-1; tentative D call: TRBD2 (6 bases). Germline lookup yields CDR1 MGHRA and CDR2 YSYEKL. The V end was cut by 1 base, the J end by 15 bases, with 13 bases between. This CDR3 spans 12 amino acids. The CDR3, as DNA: TGCGCCAGCAGCCAAGTTGGGGAGGATTCGTTCTTC. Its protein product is CASSQVGEDSFF.

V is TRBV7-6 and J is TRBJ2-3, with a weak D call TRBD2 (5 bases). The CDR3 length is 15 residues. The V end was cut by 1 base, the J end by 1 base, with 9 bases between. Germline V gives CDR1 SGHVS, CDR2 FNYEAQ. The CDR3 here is CASSLDGLRTDTQYF. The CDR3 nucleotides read TGTGCCAGCAGCTTAGACGGACTTCGCACAGATACGCAGTATTTT.

CDR3 loop: CASSLRTGSNQPQHF. CDR3 nucleotide sequence: TGTGCCAGCAGCTTACGTACAGGCTCCAATCAGCCCCAGCATTTT. This chain joins TRBV7-6 and TRBJ1-5; tentative D call: TRBD1 (5 bases). The CDR3 is 15 amino acids. V lost 2 bases to trimming and J lost 3 bases, with 11 bases between them. Per the germline V gene, CDR1 is SGHVS and CDR2 is FNYEAQ.

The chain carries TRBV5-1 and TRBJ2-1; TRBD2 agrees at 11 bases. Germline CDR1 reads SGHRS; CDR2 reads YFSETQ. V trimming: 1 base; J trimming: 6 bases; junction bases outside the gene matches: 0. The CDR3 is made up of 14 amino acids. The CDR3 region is CASSLTSGSNEQFF. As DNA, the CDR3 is TGCGCCAGCAGCTTGACTAGCGGGAGCAATGAGCAGTTCTTC. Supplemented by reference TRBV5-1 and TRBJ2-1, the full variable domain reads KAGVTQTPRYLIKTRGQQVTLSCSPISGHRSVSWYQQTPGQGLQFLFEYFSETQRNKGNFPGRFSGRQFSNSRSEMNVSTLELGDSALYLCASSLTSGSNEQFFGPGTRLTVL.

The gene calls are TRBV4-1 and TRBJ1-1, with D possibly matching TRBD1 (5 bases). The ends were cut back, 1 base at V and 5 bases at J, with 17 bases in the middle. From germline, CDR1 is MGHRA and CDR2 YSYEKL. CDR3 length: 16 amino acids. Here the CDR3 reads CASSQALGGGRTEAFF. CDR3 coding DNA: TGCGCCAGCAGCCAAGCACTAGGCGGGGGTCGTACTGAAGCTTTCTTT.

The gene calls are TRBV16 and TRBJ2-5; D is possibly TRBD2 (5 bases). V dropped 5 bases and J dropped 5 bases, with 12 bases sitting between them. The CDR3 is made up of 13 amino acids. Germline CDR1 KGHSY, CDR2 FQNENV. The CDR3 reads CASSEGSVETQYF. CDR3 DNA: TGTGCCAGCAGCGAGGGTAGCGTGGAGACCCAGTACTTC.

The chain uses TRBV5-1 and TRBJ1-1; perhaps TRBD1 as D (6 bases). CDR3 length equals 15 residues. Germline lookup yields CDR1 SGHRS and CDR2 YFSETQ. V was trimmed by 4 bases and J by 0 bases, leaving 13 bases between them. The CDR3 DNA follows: TGCGCCAGCAGCGGGGGACACCTAATGAACACTGAAGCTTTCTTT. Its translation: CASSGGHLMNTEAFF.